This T cell receptor (beta chain) was documented in a study of identifying expanded T cells in peripheral blood. This CDR3 is built from 13 residues. Trimming removed 8 bases at V and 5 bases at J, with 16 bases between. CDR1 MNHEY and CDR2 SVGAGI come from the germline V gene. The data were produced by immunoSEQ multiplex PCR, yet TCRdb's version contains in-frame clones alone and is incomplete. The data contain tens of thousands of clones, around 83% of them singletons. This clonotype originated in a person aged 18 to 75 in good health. The sample consisted of blood. The chain carries TRBV6-5 and TRBJ2-7, with a weak D call TRBD2 (5 bases). Written as DNA, the CDR3 is TGTGCCAGCTTCGAAAGCGGTGGCCACGAGCAGTACTTC. Its protein is CASFESGGHEQYF.